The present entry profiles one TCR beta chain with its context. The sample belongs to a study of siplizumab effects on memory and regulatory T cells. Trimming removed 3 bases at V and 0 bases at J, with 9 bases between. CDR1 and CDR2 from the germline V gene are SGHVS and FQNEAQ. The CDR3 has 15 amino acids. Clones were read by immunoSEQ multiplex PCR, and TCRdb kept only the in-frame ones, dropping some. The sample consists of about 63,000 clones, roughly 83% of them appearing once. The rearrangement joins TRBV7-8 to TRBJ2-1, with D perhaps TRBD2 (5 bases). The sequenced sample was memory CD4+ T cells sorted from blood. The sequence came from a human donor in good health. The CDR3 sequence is CASSFSSSSYNEQFF. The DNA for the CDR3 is TGTGCCAGCAGCTTTTCTAGCAGCTCCTACAATGAGCAGTTCTTC.